This T cell receptor (beta chain) was found in a study of T cells in Graves' hyperthyroidism and ophthalmopathy. Many counts were recorded for this clonotype. Its antigen is unidentified. The CDR3 is 14 residues long. Per germline, CDR1 SNHLY and CDR2 FYNNEI. V dropped 6 bases and J dropped 9; count of bases not matched to a gene: 8. Findings and caveats of the study: In the blood, most expanded thyroid clonotypes above 0.001 appeared as well. Ophthalmopathy got predicted by the model a median roughly six months before its onset. Separation of ophthalmopathy from stable hyperthyroidism was achieved by a 13 V-J model.

RNA transcripts served as the template for amplifying TCR beta CDR3 regions. First-round RT-PCR with HTBI primers amplified the TCR CDR3 region. TCRdb passed the multiplex PCR reads through MiXCR, listing each CDR3 protein once. The table has approximately 530,000 distinct CDR3 sequences, approximately 15% seen once. This TCR was recovered from a woman between 18 and 29 years old with Graves' hyperthyroidism. The chain recombines TRBV2 with TRBJ2-2, with 9 bases identical to TRBD1. The sample was blood. The CDR3, as DNA: TGTGCCAGCAGAAGGACAGGGGCACTAAGGGAGCTGTTTTTT. Amino acid sequence: CASRRTGALRELFF. Full variable domain (outside the CDR3, taken from reference TRBV2 and TRBJ2-2): EPEVTQTPSHQVTQMGQEVILRCVPISNHLYFYWYRQILGQKVEFLVSFYNNEISEKSEIFDDQFSVERPDGSNFTLKIRSTKLEDSAMYFCASRRTGALRELFFGEGSRLTVL.